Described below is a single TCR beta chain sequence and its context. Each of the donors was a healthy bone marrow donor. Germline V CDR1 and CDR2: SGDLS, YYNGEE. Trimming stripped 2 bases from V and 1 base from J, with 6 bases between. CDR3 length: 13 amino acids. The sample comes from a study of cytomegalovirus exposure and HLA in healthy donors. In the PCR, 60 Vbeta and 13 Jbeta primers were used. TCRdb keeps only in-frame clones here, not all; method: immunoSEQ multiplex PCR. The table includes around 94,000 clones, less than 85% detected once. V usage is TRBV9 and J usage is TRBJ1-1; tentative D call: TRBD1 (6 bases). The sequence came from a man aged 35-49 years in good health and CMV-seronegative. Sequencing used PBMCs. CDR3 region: CASSVDRNTEAFF. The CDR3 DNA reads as TGTGCCAGCAGCGTGGACAGGAACACTGAAGCTTTCTTT.